This T cell receptor beta chain was profiled in a study of T cell repertoires in cytomegalovirus infection. Study-level background: TCR beta signatures that were public indicated CMV infection and matching HLA type.

TCRdb re-analysed the reads in MiXCR, keeping a single row per CDR3 protein. The sample lists about 830,000 distinct CDR3 sequences; approximately 32% were seen once. This clonotype was seen repeatedly, ten times or more. Antigen: not known. With V trimmed by 4 bases and J by 4 bases, 10 bases remained unmatched. This CDR3 contains 17 residues. Germline V lookup: CDR1 SGHTA, CDR2 FQGNSA. The rearrangement uses TRBV7-2 and TRBJ2-3; 11 nucleotides align to TRBD2. The receptor's source is a human donor in good health (CMV status not recorded). Some clones in this sample may be carry-over from other donors' samples. Sequences were derived from cultured CD8+ T cells from PBMCs, sampled from culture after CMV antigen stimulation. CDR3 sequence: CASSSSTSGDGADTQYF. DNA of the CDR3: TGTGCCAGCAGCTCCTCGACTAGCGGGGATGGGGCAGATACGCAGTATTTT.